The source of this T cell receptor beta chain is a study of CD8+CD57+ T cells in acquired aplastic anemia. The use of genomic DNA as template underpinned the TCR beta VDJ and CDR3 profiling. One entry per CDR3 protein, called by TCRdb with MiXCR from the reads. The table shows under 200,000 distinct CDR3 sequences, with roughly half occurring only once. A few counts support this clonotype. The V gene lost 7 bases and the J gene lost 5 bases, with 17 bases spanning the gap. The CDR3 runs to 14 residues. Per the germline V gene, CDR1 is SGHTA and CDR2 is FQGNSA. By flow cytometry, patients selected for sequencing had shown an expansion of CD8+CD57+ cells. At the time of blood sampling, patients had not yet received any therapy.

The origin of this receptor is a human donor with aplastic anemia. This chain joins TRBV7-2 and TRBJ2-5; D may be TRBD2 (6 bases). The material sequenced was sorted CD4+, CD8+, or CD8+CD57+ T cells (not recorded which) from PBMCs. The CDR3 is CASTPPGSFETQYF. CDR3 DNA: TGTGCCAGCACCCCCCCCGGGAGCTTTGAGACCCAGTACTTC.